The TCR beta chain described here comes from a study of cytomegalovirus exposure and HLA in healthy donors. The germline CDR1 and CDR2 sequences are LNHNV and YYDKDF (reference sequence). The CDR3 is made up of 15 amino acids. V was clipped by 1 base and J by 4 bases, with 11 bases between them. At collection, donors were nominally healthy, but unrecorded immune exposures were probable. A remark on this clone: Its antigen is still unknown.

Study conclusions and caveats: TCR beta chain V- and J-gene trimming was linked, in a later analysis, to a missense variant in DCLRE1C. An analysis was carried out later, and it reportedly showed fewer N-insertions in an Asian-associated ancestry cluster than the approximately 700-donor mean.

Both 60 Vbeta primers and 13 Jbeta primers went into the PCR. Using immunoSEQ multiplex PCR, the repertoire was profiled, and TCRdb retains in-frame clones only, with some absent. The data hold over 110,000 clones, with 70% to 80% observed a single time. The genes are TRBV15 and TRBJ1-5; D is perhaps TRBD1 (6 bases). The receptor was isolated from a woman aged 18-29 years in good health and CMV-seropositive. What was sequenced was PBMCs. The CDR3 loop reads CATSRGTGKNQPQHF. The DNA of the CDR3 is TGTGCCACCAGCAGAGGTACAGGGAAAAATCAGCCCCAGCATTTT.